Listed here are 10 T cell receptor beta chains from one sample, sequenced in a study of blood T cell repertoires in COVID-19. Sequencing used immunoSEQ multiplex PCR; TCRdb keeps in-frame clones, though not all of them. This sample carries some 250,000 clones, 70% to 90% of them seen once, and the ten largest clones take 0.95% to 1%. Sequencing used peripheral blood. These TCRs come from a woman aged 40 to 50 who had recovered from COVID-19.

This sequence joins TRBV11-2 and TRBJ2-3, with D perhaps TRBD2 (7 bases). Per germline, CDR1 SGHAT and CDR2 FQNNGV. Trimming removed 1 base at V and 3 bases at J, with 11 bases between. This CDR3 region has 15 residues. CDR3 protein: CASSLGGGGTDTQYF. Written as DNA, the CDR3 is TGTGCCAGCAGCTTAGGGGGAGGGGGTACAGATACGCAGTATTTT. The full variable domain, completed using reference TRBV11-2 and TRBJ2-3, is EAGVAQSPRYKIIEKRQSVAFWCNPISGHATLYWYQQILGQGPKLLIQFQNNGVVDDSQLPKDRFSAERLKGVDSTLKIQPAKLEDSAVYLCASSLGGGGTDTQYFGPGTRLTVL.

This clone was counted a single time. The J gene is TRBJ1-2, the V gene TRBV6-2 or TRBV6-3; D call uncertain. In germline, CDR1 is MNHEY, CDR2 SVGEGT. V gave up 0 bases and J gave up 0 bases, with 8 bases separating them. There are 15 residues in the CDR3. The chain's CDR3 is CASSYSAGANYGYTF. The DNA of the CDR3 is TGTGCCAGCAGTTACTCAGCGGGAGCTAACTATGGCTACACCTTC.

A few counts support this clone. The genes are TRBV25-1 and TRBJ1-4, with TRBD1 as a possible D gene (6 bases). This CDR3 comprises 14 residues. Deletions cut 1 base from V and 5 bases from J, with 8 bases between. Germline lookup yields CDR1 MGHDK and CDR2 SYGVNS. CDR3 coding DNA: TGTGCCAGCAGTGAATGGACAGAAAATGAAAAACTGTTTTTT. Translating it yields CASSEWTENEKLFF. The full variable domain, completed using reference TRBV25-1 and TRBJ1-4, is EADIYQTPRYLVIGTGKKITLECSQTMGHDKMYWYQQDPGMELHLIHYSYGVNSTEKGDLSSESTVSRIRTEHFPLTLESARPSHTSQYLCASSEWTENEKLFFGSGTQLSVL.

The CDR3 sequence is CASSTQGRTPLHF. CDR3 coding DNA: TGTGCCAGCTCAACACAGGGGCGGACACCCCTCCACTTT. The rearrangement uses TRBV18 and TRBJ1-6, with 7 positions matching TRBD1. The germline gives CDR1 KGHSH, CDR2 LQKENI. The CDR3 length is 13 residues. V was pared by 5 bases and J by 11 bases, with 6 bases of the junction left unmatched. Using reference TRBV18 and TRBJ1-6 for the parts outside the CDR3, the full variable domain is NAGVMQNPRHLVRRRGQEARLRCSPMKGHSHVYWYRQLPEEGLKFMVYLQKENIIDESGMPKERFSAEFPKEGPSILRIQQVVRGDSAAYFCASSTQGRTPLHFGNGTRLTVT.

The CDR3 DNA reads TGCGCCAGCAGCCCCATTAGCAGGGGGGCCGGGGAGCTGTTTTTT. It specifies CASSPISRGAGELFF. The rearrangement joins TRBV5-1 to TRBJ2-2; tentatively, D is TRBD1 (7 bases). The germline V gene encodes CDR1 SGHRS and CDR2 YFSETQ. Between the trimmed V and J ends, which lost 4 bases and 6 bases, there was a span of 16 bases. This CDR3 comprises 15 residues.

The CDR3 DNA reads TGTGCCAGCAACCCGAGGGCTGGTAACTATGGCTACACCTTC. Its protein product is CASNPRAGNYGYTF. The rearrangement uses TRBV2 and TRBJ1-2; D not certain. This CDR3 spans 14 amino acids. Trimming left V 7 bases short and J 1 base short, with 13 bases between. The V gene's germline CDR1 is SNHLY and CDR2 FYNNEI.

The chain uses TRBV2 and TRBJ2-2; no definite D call. This CDR3 region has 12 residues. CDR1 and CDR2 (germline): SNHLY, FYNNEI. The V end lost 3 bases, the J end lost 8 bases, and 7 bases lay between the germline ends. In DNA form, the CDR3 reads TGTGCCAGCAGTGAGGGCCGGGGGGAGCTGTTTTTT. Its translation: CASSEGRGELFF.

This clone was seen once. The V and J genes are TRBV11-1 and TRBJ2-5; D is possibly TRBD1 (6 bases). V was shortened by 2 bases and J by 4 bases, with 11 bases between the two germline ends. Germline CDR1 is SGHAT and CDR2 is FQDESV (reference sequence). The CDR3 extends over 14 amino acids. CDR3 loop: CASSLLGALETQYF. CDR3 DNA sequence: TGTGCCAGCAGCTTATTGGGGGCACTAGAGACCCAGTACTTC.

V usage is TRBV18 and J usage is TRBJ2-1; the match to TRBD1 covers 12 bases. Germline V gene data show CDR1 as KGHSH and CDR2 as LQKENI. The CDR3 is made up of 15 amino acids. V gave up 0 bases and J gave up 8 bases; unmatched junction bases: 2. In DNA form, the CDR3 reads TGTGCCAGCTCACCACCGGGACAGGGGGCGCATGAGCAGTTCTTC. Translation gives CASSPPGQGAHEQFF.

V is TRBV7-9 and J is TRBJ2-7; maybe TRBD2 (6 bases). Germline V gives CDR1 SEHNR, CDR2 FQNEAQ (reference sequence). Trimming pared 5 bases from V and 0 bases from J, leaving 14 bases between. The CDR3 contains 15 residues. The CDR3 reads CASSRGDLNSYEQYF. CDR3 nucleotides: TGTGCCAGCAGCCGCGGGGACCTTAACTCCTACGAGCAGTACTTC.